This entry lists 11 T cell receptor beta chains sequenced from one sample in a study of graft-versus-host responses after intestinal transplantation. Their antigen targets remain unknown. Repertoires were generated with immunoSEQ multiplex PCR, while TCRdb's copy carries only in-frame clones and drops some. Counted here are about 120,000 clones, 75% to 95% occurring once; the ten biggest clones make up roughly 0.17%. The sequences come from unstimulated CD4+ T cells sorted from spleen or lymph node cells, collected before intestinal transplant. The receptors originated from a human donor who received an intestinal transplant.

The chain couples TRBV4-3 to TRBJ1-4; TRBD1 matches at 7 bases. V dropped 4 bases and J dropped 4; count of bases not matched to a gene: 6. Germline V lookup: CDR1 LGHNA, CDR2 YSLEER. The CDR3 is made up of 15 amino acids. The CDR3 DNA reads TGCGCCAGCAGCCCCTTTGGGACAGTTAATGAAAAACTGTTTTTT. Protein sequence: CASSPFGTVNEKLFF.

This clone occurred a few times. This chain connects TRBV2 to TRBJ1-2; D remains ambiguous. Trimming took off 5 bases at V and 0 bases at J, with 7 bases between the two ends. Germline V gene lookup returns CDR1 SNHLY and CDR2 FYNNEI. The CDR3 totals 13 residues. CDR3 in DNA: TGTGCCAGCAGTACAGTAGCTAACTATGGCTACACCTTC. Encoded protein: CASSTVANYGYTF.

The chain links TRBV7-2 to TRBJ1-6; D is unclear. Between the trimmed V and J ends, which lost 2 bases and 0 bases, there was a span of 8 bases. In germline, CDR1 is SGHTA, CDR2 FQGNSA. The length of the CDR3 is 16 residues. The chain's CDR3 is CASSLYMASYNSPLHF. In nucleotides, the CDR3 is TGTGCCAGCAGCTTATATATGGCCTCCTATAATTCACCCCTCCACTTT.

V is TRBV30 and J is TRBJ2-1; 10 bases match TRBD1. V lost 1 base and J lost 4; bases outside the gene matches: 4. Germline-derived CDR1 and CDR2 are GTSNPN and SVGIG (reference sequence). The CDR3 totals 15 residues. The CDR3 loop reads CAWSGWDRGYNEQFF. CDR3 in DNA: TGTGCCTGGAGTGGGTGGGACAGGGGATACAATGAGCAGTTCTTC.

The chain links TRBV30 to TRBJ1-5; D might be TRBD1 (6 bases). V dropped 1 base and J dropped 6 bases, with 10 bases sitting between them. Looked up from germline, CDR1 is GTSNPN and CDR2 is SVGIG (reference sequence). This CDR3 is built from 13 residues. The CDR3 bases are TGTGCCTGGAGTGAGGGGGATGGTCAGCCCCAGCATTTT. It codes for CAWSEGDGQPQHF.

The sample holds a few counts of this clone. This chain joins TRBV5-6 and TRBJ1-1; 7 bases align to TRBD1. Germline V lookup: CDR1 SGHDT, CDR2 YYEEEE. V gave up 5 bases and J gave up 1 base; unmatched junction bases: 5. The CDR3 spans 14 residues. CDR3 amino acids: CASSQQGRNTEAFF. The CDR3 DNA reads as TGTGCCAGCAGTCAACAGGGGCGGAACACTGAAGCTTTCTTT.

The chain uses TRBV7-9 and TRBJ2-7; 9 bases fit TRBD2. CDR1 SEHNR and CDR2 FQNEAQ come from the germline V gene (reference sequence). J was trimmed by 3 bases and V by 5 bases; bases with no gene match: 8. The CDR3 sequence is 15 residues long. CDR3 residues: CASSINSGGLYEQYF. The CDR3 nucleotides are TGTGCCAGCAGCATTAATAGCGGGGGCCTCTACGAGCAGTACTTC.

Written as DNA, the CDR3 is TGCGCCAGCAGTGGGCAGGGGTACTACGAGCAGTACTTC. It encodes CASSGQGYYEQYF. The V gene is TRBV5-1, the J gene TRBJ2-7; possible D gene TRBD1, 6 bases. From germline, CDR1 is SGHRS and CDR2 YFSETQ. V gave up 5 bases and J gave up 3 bases, with 12 bases separating them. The CDR3 length is 13 residues.

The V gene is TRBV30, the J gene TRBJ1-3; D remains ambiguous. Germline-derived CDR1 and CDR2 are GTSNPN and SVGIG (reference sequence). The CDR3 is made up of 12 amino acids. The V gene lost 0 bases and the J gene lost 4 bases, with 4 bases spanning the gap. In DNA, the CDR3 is TGTGCCTGGAGTGTATCGGGAAACACCATATATTTT. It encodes CAWSVSGNTIYF.

CDR3 sequence reads: CATSRRENTEAFF. The CDR3 DNA is TGTGCCACCAGCAGGAGGGAGAACACTGAAGCTTTCTTT. The genes are TRBV15 and TRBJ1-1; D call uncertain. V gave up 3 bases and J gave up 1 base, with 6 bases separating them. Looked up from germline, CDR1 is LNHNV and CDR2 is YYDKDF (reference sequence). The CDR3 consists of 13 residues. Combining the CDR3 with reference TRBV15 and TRBJ1-1 gives the whole variable domain DAMVIQNPRYQVTQFGKPVTLSCSQTLNHNVMYWYQQKSSQAPKLLFHYYDKDFNNEADTPDNFQSRRPNTSFCFLDIRSPGLGDTAMYLCATSRRENTEAFFGQGTRLTVV.

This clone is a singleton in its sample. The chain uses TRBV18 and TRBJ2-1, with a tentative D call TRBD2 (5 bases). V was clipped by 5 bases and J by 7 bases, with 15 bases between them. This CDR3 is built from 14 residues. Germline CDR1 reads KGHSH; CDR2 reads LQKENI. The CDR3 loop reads CASSGNTGGNEQFF. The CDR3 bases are TGTGCCAGCTCAGGGAACACGGGCGGGAATGAGCAGTTCTTC.